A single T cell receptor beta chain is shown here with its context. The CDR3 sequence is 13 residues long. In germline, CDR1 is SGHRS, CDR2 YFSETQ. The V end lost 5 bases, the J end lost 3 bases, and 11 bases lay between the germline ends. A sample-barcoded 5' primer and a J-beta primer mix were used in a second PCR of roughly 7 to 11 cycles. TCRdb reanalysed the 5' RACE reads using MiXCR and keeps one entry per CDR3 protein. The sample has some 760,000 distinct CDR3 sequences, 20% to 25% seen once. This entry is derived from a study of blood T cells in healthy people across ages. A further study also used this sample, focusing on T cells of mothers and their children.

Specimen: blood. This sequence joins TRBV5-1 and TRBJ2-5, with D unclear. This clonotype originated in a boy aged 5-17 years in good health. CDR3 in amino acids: CASRPEVKETQYF. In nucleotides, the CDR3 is TGCGCCAGCAGGCCAGAGGTTAAAGAGACCCAGTACTTC.